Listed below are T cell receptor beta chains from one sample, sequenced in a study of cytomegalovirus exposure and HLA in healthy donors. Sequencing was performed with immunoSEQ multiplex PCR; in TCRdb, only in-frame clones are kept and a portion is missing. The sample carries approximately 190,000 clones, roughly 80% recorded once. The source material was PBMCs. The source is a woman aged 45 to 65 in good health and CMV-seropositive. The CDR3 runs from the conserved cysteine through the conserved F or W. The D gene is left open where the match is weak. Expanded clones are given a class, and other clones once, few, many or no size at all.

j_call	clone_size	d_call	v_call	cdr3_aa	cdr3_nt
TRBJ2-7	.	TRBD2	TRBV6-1	CASSRGGTKTEQYF	TGTGCCAGCAGTCGGGGGGGGACTAAGACCGAGCAGTACTTC
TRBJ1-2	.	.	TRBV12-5	CASGLVLGRGAYGYTF	TGTGCTAGTGGTTTGGTACTTGGGAGGGGGGCCTATGGCTACACCTTC
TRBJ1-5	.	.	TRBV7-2	CASSSDRTYQPQHF	TGTGCCAGCAGCTCAGACAGGACCTATCAGCCCCAGCATTTT
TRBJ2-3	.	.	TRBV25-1	CASSEWRGNTDTQYF	TGTGCCAGCAGTGAATGGCGGGGTAACACAGATACGCAGTATTTT
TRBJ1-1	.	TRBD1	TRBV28	CASSLMGTGNTEAFF	TGTGCCAGCAGTTTAATGGGGACAGGGAACACTGAAGCTTTCTTT
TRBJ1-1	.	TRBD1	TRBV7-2	CASSPRTGFENTEAFF	TGTGCCAGCAGCCCCCGGACAGGGTTTGAGAACACTGAAGCTTTCTTT
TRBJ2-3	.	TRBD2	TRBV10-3	CAINGLAGSDTQYF	TGTGCCATCAATGGACTAGCGGGGTCAGATACGCAGTATTTT
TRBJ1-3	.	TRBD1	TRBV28	CASSSAGAGGTFSGNTIYF	TGTGCCAGCAGTTCCGCGGGGGCAGGGGGCACATTCTCTGGAAACACCATATATTTT
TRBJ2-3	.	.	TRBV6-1	CASSSRTAFTDTQYF	TGTGCCAGCAGCTCCCGCACAGCCTTCACAGATACGCAGTATTTT
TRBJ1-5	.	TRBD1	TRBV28	CASYKIRDRSNQPQHF	TGTGCCAGCTATAAGATACGGGACAGGAGTAATCAGCCCCAGCATTTT
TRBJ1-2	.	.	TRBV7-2	CASSPGGLIYGYTF	TGTGCCAGCAGCCCGGGGGGCCTGATCTATGGCTACACCTTC
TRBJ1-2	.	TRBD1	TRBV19	CASNSQGANLYGYTF	TGTGCCAGTAATTCTCAGGGGGCGAACCTCTATGGCTACACCTTC
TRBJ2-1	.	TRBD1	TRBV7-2	CASSLRDSSYNEQFF	TGTGCCAGCAGCTTAAGGGACAGCTCTTACAATGAGCAGTTCTTC
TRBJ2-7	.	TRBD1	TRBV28	CASSSPTGQAYEQYF	TGTGCCAGCAGTTCCCCCACCGGACAGGCCTACGAGCAGTACTTC
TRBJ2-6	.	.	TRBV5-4	CASSLGGLGANVLTF	TGTGCCAGCAGCTTGGGGGGGCTCGGGGCCAACGTCCTGACTTTC
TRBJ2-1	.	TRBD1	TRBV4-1	CASSPRDREQFF	TGTGCCAGCAGCCCACGGGACAGGGAGCAGTTCTTC
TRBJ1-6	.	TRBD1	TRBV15	CATSNRDRDSPLHF	TGTGCCACCAGCAACCGGGACAGGGATTCACCCCTCCACTTT
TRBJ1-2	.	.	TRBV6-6	CASSPGGSLSYGYTF	TGTGCCAGCTCCCCCGGGGGTTCACTAAGCTATGGCTACACCTTC
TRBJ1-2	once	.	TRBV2	CASFRDIMIGYTF	TGTGCCAGCTTCCGGGATATAATGATCGGCTACACCTTC
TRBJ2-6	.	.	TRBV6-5	CASSYSGSGANVLTF	TGTGCCAGCAGTTATTCAGGGTCCGGGGCCAACGTCCTGACTTTC
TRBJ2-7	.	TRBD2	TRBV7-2	CASSLSSGGSYEQYF	TGTGCCAGCAGCTTATCTAGCGGGGGATCCTACGAGCAGTACTTC
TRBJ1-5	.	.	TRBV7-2	CASSLVERQPQHF	TGTGCCAGCAGCTTAGTTGAGCGGCAGCCCCAGCATTTT
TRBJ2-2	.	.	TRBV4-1	CASGGTGGPDTGELFF	TGCGCCAGCGGTGGCACCGGGGGGCCGGACACCGGGGAGCTGTTTTTT
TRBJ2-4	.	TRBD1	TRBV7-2	CASSSDRGGYIQYF	TGTGCCAGCAGCTCCGACAGGGGGGGGTACATTCAGTACTTC
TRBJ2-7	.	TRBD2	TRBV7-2	CASSLVAGGPYEQYF	TGTGCCAGCAGCTTAGTAGCGGGGGGACCGTACGAGCAGTACTTC
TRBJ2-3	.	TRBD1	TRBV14	CASSHPWTGADTQYF	TGTGCCAGCAGCCACCCCTGGACAGGGGCAGATACGCAGTATTTT
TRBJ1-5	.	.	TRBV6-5	CASSEQGSQPQHF	TGTGCCAGCAGTGAGCAGGGTTCTCAGCCCCAGCATTTT
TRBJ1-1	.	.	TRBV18	CASSPPQAGSTEAFF	TGTGCCAGCTCACCACCGCAGGCGGGGAGCACTGAAGCTTTCTTT
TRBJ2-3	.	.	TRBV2	CASSVGTRRDTQYF	TGTGCCAGCAGTGTGGGGACTCGTCGGGATACGCAGTATTTT
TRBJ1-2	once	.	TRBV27	CASKETRDNLGYGYTF	TGTGCCAGCAAAGAAACAAGGGACAACCTAGGGTATGGCTACACCTTC
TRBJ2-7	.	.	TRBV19	CASSSRPIELIYEQYF	TGTGCCAGTAGTAGCAGGCCGATAGAACTGATCTACGAGCAGTACTTC
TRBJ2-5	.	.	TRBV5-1	CASSPQDQETQYF	TGCGCCAGCAGCCCACAGGACCAAGAGACCCAGTACTTC
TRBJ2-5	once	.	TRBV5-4	CASSLVGGGETQYF	TGTGCCAGCAGCTTGGTCGGCGGAGGAGAGACCCAGTACTTC
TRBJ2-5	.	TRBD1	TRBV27	CASSPGQGAGETQYF	TGTGCCAGCAGTCCAGGACAGGGGGCCGGAGAGACCCAGTACTTC
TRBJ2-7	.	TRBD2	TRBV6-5	CASRKEAGGSEQYF	TGTGCCAGCCGAAAGGAAGCGGGGGGATCCGAGCAGTACTTC
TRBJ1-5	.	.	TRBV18	CASSPYSNQPQHF	TGTGCCAGCTCACCCTATAGCAATCAGCCCCAGCATTTT
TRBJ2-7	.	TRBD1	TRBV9	CASSREGTGFYEQYF	TGTGCCAGCAGCAGAGAGGGGACAGGGTTCTACGAGCAGTACTTC
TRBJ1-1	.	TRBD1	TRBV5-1	CASSLRTGNTEAFF	TGCGCCAGCAGCTTGCGGACAGGCAACACTGAAGCTTTCTTT
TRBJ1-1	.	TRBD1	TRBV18	CASSPGTGGTEAFF	TGTGCCAGCTCACCTGGGACAGGGGGGACTGAAGCTTTCTTT
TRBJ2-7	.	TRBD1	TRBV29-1	CSATGGSYEQYF	TGCAGCGCTACAGGGGGCTCCTACGAGCAGTACTTC
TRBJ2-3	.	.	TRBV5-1	CASSLAGEDTQYF	TGCGCCAGCAGCTTGGCGGGGGAGGATACGCAGTATTTT
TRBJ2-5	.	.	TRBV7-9	CASSLERNFGYQETQYF	TGTGCCAGCAGCTTAGAACGGAACTTCGGGTACCAAGAGACCCAGTACTTC
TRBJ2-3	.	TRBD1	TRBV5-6	CASSVPGQGWNF	TGTGCCAGCAGCGTCCCGGGACAGGGTTGGAATTTT
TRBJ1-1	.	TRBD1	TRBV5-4	CASSPTGARATEAFF	TGTGCCAGCAGCCCTACAGGGGCCAGGGCAACTGAAGCTTTCTTT
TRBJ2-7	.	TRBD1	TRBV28	CAIRSTGVYEQYF	TGTGCCATTCGGTCCACAGGGGTCTACGAGCAGTACTTC
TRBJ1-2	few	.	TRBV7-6	CASSPTGNYGYTF	TGTGCCAGCAGCCCTACAGGAAACTATGGCTACACCTTC
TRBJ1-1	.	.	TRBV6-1	CASSLALNTEAFF	TGTGCCAGCTCTTTGGCCTTGAACACTGAAGCTTTCTTT
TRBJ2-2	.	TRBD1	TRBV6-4	CASSETGDTGELFF	TGTGCCAGCAGTGAAACAGGGGACACCGGGGAGCTGTTTTTT